This T cell receptor (beta chain) was identified during a study of neoadjuvant nivolumab and ipilimumab in lung cancer. Sequenced by immunoSEQ multiplex PCR; TCRdb stores in-frame clones only, minus some. The sample lists around 13,000 clones, roughly 70% occurring once. Germline values: CDR1 SGHAT, CDR2 FQNNGV. Between the trimmed V and J ends, which lost 5 bases and 7 bases, there was a span of 15 bases. The CDR3 is 14 amino acids. This receptor was taken from an adult with non-small cell lung cancer. The material sequenced was peripheral blood, taken after neoadjuvant nivolumab, alone or with ipilimumab, at or shortly before surgery. The chain links TRBV11-2 to TRBJ2-4; perhaps D is TRBD1 or TRBD2 (6 bases each). The CDR3 loop is CASSIGGEENIQYF. The CDR3 bases are TGTGCCAGCAGCATCGGGGGCGAGGAGAACATTCAGTACTTC.